This T cell receptor (beta chain) is from a study of lymphopenia after photon versus proton radiotherapy (dated by TCRdb to about 2019). Study-wide context: The study compared the immunological effects of photon versus proton radiation therapy in patients with gastrointestinal tumors who developed high-grade lymphopenia. The cohort comprised 20 patients with gastrointestinal tumors who received either photon or proton therapy and then developed lymphopenia. The study was designed to characterize how the impact on the immune system differs between the two radiation modalities. The full study reports these points: Once the lymphocyte count had reached its nadir, the repertoires of photon-treated patients showed oligoclonal expansion, particularly of CD8+ Temra cells, and this expansion drove the decline in diversity. Across the cohort, an inverse correlation was found between a larger post-nadir drop in TCR diversity and overall survival time among patients who died. The survival association was examined only in patients who died, and the authors described better survival with proton therapy as a possibility, not as a demonstrated result. Proton-treated patients stayed relatively stable during treatment, while photon-treated patients lost naive T cells and TCR diversity and gained effector/memory populations.

The protocol used for the library was the immunoSEQ multiplex PCR assay. Alongside multiparametric flow cytometry, deep sequencing of rearranged TCR beta loci was used to profile the T cell repertoires. This immuneACCESS table, as held by TCRdb, lists in-frame sequences with V and J called but not all clones. Of the missing ones, under half trace to an unresolved V gene in checked studies; the others have no known cause. In all, the sample holds 70,000 to 95,000 clones, and around 82% of those were seen once. Over 1.3% of the sample is held by the ten biggest clonotypes. Relative to germline, V is missing 1 base and J is missing 6 bases, with 7 bases of the junction outside any gene match. Taken from the germline V gene (reference sequence), the CDR1 and CDR2 loops are LNHNV and YYDKDF. From cysteine to phenylalanine, the CDR3 is 15 amino acids long. CDR3 DNA is the only sequence kept; it has 45 bases, read in frame from the first base.

About this clone itself: This clone's antigen is unknown. No base-level quality is on record; no much larger clone is a single base apart.

This TCR derives from a man between 60 and 75 years old with pancreatic cancer. This chain is built from TRBV15 and TRBJ2-3; 7 nucleotides in the junction match TRBD2. The material sequenced was peripheral blood, taken from a patient treated with proton-based radiotherapy. The DNA sequence reads TGTGCCACCAGCAGAGCGGGCAGGGAGGGGGATACGCAGTATTTT. Translation gives CATSRAGREGDTQYF.